This T cell receptor beta chain is drawn from a study of blood T cell repertoires in COVID-19 (TCRdb year 2020). Concerning the study at large: Samples from collaborators originated in the United States, Italy and Spain and spanned both the acute and convalescent phases of COVID-19. Deeply sampled blood TCRbeta repertoires from subjects exposed to, actively infected with, or recovered from COVID-19 were included in the dataset. Nearly every sample came with metadata listing a de-identified subject ID, COVID-19 status, age in years and sex. Where available, HLA class I and class II types were taken from metadata supplied by the sample provider and were not determined by assay-based typing. Samples were obtained from the ongoing ImmuneRACE study (first 160 participants) and from about 1,300 subjects provided by 6 global collaborators. The prospective study material was composed of cDNA or gDNA derived from T cells, B-cell-depleted T cells, or PBMCs. The repertoires were released in a freely available public database meant as a resource for research on the immune response to SARS-CoV-2.

Inclusive of the bounding cysteine and phenylalanine, the CDR3 is 13 residues long. Just CDR3 DNA is preserved here, 39 bases in frame from base 1. V drops 6 bases and J drops 1 base, leaving 9 bases in between. CDR1 and CDR2 were assigned from the germline V gene as KGHSH and LQKENI. On this clone itself: The antigen it recognizes is unknown. Qualities for individual bases were not recorded, and no much larger clone is one base off.

Each collaborating institution followed its own protocols to collect whole blood in K2EDTA tubes. Collaborator samples were shipped for TCRbeta analysis as frozen whole blood, isolated PBMCs, or DNA extracted from either sample type. Findings and caveats that apply to the study as a whole: The amount of clinical and demographic metadata varied by source and participant and was provided uncurated.

TCRbeta CDR3 regions were amplified from genomic DNA by means of the immunoSEQ Assay, a bias-controlled multiplex PCR. The authors processed their data as follows. The number of nucleated cells in each sample was estimated by amplification of reference gene primers within the assay. To quantify the absolute abundance of each unique TCRbeta CDR3 rearrangement, sequence reads were collapsed and filtered. Productive Simpson clonality was computed per sample as the square root of Simpson's diversity index over productive rearrangements. The table was pulled from immuneACCESS by TCRdb, which kept in-frame rearrangements only. Such tables lose some clones; where checked, under half of the loss comes from unresolved V genes, and the rest has no known cause. That table supplies the V and J calls and clone size; D and trimming were determined from the DNA. This sample has around 100,000 clones in its table, and 85% to 90% of those were observed once. The ten largest clones capture approximately 15% of the sample.

The rearranged segments are TRBV18 and TRBJ1-1, with TRBD1 perhaps the D gene, on 5 matching bases. Sequencing was carried out using peripheral blood. The clonotype comes from a human donor in a cohort sampled during active COVID-19. CDR3 sequence: CASSRARNTEAFF. The DNA sequence follows: TGTGCCAGCTCCAGGGCTAGGAACACTGAAGCTTTCTTT.